One and the same sample provided the 10 T cell receptor beta chains below, sequenced in a study of T-cell memory formation after mild COVID-19. TCRdb used MiXCR to reprocess the 5' RACE reads, holding one entry per CDR3 protein. The table records fewer than 250,000 distinct CDR3 sequences, 10% of them present only once. The sequenced sample consisted of PBMCs or a T cell subset sorted from them (not recorded which). Source of these receptors: a man aged 18-30 years who had mild COVID-19 (a few samples of this study predate the infection). Cell type and time point are not known.

The chain combines TRBV28 with TRBJ2-7; D unresolved. The CDR3 loop spans 12 amino acids. The V gene lost 6 bases and the J gene lost 4 bases, with 10 bases spanning the gap. Germline V gene lookup returns CDR1 MDHEN and CDR2 SYDVKM. CDR3 DNA sequence: TGTGCCAGCAGCCTAAACTGGTACGAGCAGTACGTC. Translated, it gives CASSLNWYEQYV.

J is TRBJ2-5 and V is TRBV7-2, with 12 bases lining up with TRBD2. Trimming took 1 base from V and 4 from J; bases not matched to a gene: 4. Germline loops: CDR1 SGHTA, CDR2 FQGNSA. This CDR3 spans 16 amino acids. The CDR3 bases are TGTGCCAGCAGCTTAGGACTAGCGGGAGTAACAGAGACCCAGTACTTC. As protein: CASSLGLAGVTETQYF.

This clonotype turned up a few times. This sequence joins TRBV19 and TRBJ1-1; possible D gene TRBD1, 5 bases. With 4 bases removed from V and 3 bases from J, the gap between germline ends came to 9 bases. This CDR3 comprises 13 residues. From germline, CDR1 is LNHDA and CDR2 SQIVND (reference sequence). In DNA form, the CDR3 reads TGTGCCAGTAGTACGACAGAGTACACTGAAGCTTTCTTT. It is translated as CASSTTEYTEAFF.

The J gene is TRBJ2-3, the V gene TRBV20-1; 7 positions agree with TRBD2. CDR1 DFQATT and CDR2 SNEGSKA come from the germline V gene (reference sequence). V shed 5 bases and J 3 bases; nucleotides not matched to a gene: 5. This CDR3 is built from 13 residues. The CDR3 nucleotides are TGCAGTGCTCCTCCGGGGGGTACAGATACGCAGTATTTT. Residues: CSAPPGGTDTQYF.

Ten or more counts support this clonotype. This chain links TRBV2 with TRBJ2-3, with 8 bases lining up with TRBD2. CDR1 and CDR2 from the germline V gene are SNHLY and FYNNEI. The CDR3 is made up of 14 amino acids. J was trimmed by 1 base and V by 6 bases; bases with no gene match: 3. The CDR3 nucleotides read TGTGCCAGCAGACCACTAGCGGGCACAGATACGCAGTATTTT. It specifies CASRPLAGTDTQYF. The full variable domain, completed using reference TRBV2 and TRBJ2-3, is EPEVTQTPSHQVTQMGQEVILRCVPISNHLYFYWYRQILGQKVEFLVSFYNNEISEKSEIFDDQFSVERPDGSNFTLKIRSTKLEDSAMYFCASRPLAGTDTQYFGPGTRLTVL.

This clonotype was counted only a few times. The chain uses TRBV18 and TRBJ1-1; no definite D call. Trimming left V 3 bases short and J 11 bases short, with 10 bases between. The CDR3 is made up of 11 amino acids. Germline V lookup: CDR1 KGHSH, CDR2 LQKENI. CDR3 DNA: TGTGCCAGCTCACCGGGCGCTTCGGCTTTCTTT. Protein sequence: CASSPGASAFF.

The rearrangement uses TRBV5-6 and TRBJ1-3; no reliable D call. The CDR3 is 16 residues long. Deletions cut 0 bases from V and 0 bases from J, with 10 bases between. Germline V gene data show CDR1 as SGHDT and CDR2 as YYEEEE. The CDR3 is CASSLDGGSSGNTIYF. The CDR3 region has the DNA TGTGCCAGCAGCTTGGACGGCGGGAGCTCTGGAAACACCATATATTTT.

V is TRBV21-1 and J is TRBJ2-2; the tabulated D call, TRBD1, remains unverified against the DNA. TRBV21-1 is a listed pseudogene. The CDR3 loop spans 19 amino acids. The CDR3 here is CASSKERVPGGRNTGELFF. In DNA, the CDR3 is TGTGCCAGCAGCAAAGAGCGGGTGCCAGGGGGCCGGAACACCGGGGAGCTGTTTTTT.

In this sample, this clonotype turned up a few times. The chain joins TRBV4-1 to TRBJ2-7; D may be TRBD2 (6 bases). Germline CDR1 MGHRA, CDR2 YSYEKL. Trimming pared 5 bases from V and 2 bases from J, leaving 22 bases between. The CDR3 loop spans 17 amino acids. The CDR3 coding sequence is TGCGCCAGCAGCAAATCCATAGCGGTCGGGGTTACCTACGAGCAGTACGTC. This translates into CASSKSIAVGVTYEQYV.

The rearrangement links TRBV4-2 to TRBJ2-4; no definite D call. The germline gives CDR1 LGHNA, CDR2 YNFKEQ. V was clipped by 1 base and J by 9 bases, with 4 bases between them. This CDR3 has 11 residues. CDR3 sequence: CASSQGSIQYF. DNA for the CDR3: TGTGCCAGCAGCCAAGGGAGCATTCAGTACTTC.